Following are 23 T cell receptor beta chains from one sample sequenced in a study of CD8 T cells in ankylosing spondylitis. TCRdb reanalysed the 5' RACE reads using MiXCR and keeps one entry per CDR3 protein. Of fewer than 350,000 distinct CDR3 sequences listed, 9.5% to 13% are singletons. Sequencing was done on a sample of blood, either unsorted or a sorted T cell fraction (not recorded which). The receptors come from a female donor with ankylosing spondylitis or in good health (not recorded which).

This clonotype has at least ten counts. The genes are TRBV29-1 and TRBJ2-1; D unclear. Germline V gene data show CDR1 as SQVTM and CDR2 as ANQGSEA. The CDR3 is 11 amino acids. The CDR3 protein is CISLVDNEQFF. The CDR3 nucleotides read TGCATTAGTCTTGTGGACAATGAGCAGTTCTTC.

In this sample, this clonotype turned up many times. The rearrangement uses TRBV20-1 and TRBJ2-3; no reliable D call. From germline, CDR1 is DFQATT and CDR2 SNEGSKA (reference sequence). The CDR3 length is 12 residues. The ends were cut back, 5 bases at V and 1 base at J, with 7 bases in the middle. The CDR3 is CSARSGTDTQYF. The CDR3 nucleotides read TGCAGTGCTCGCAGTGGCACAGATACGCAGTATTTT.

This clonotype occurred many times. This chain joins TRBV20-1 and TRBJ2-3; 9 bases map to TRBD1. The junction had 5 bases not matched to a gene; V was cut back by 1 base and J by 3 bases. The V gene's germline CDR1 is DFQATT and CDR2 SNEGSKA (reference sequence). CDR3 size: 15 residues. CDR3 protein: CSARARTGVTDTQYF. DNA for the CDR3: TGCAGTGCTAGAGCCAGGACAGGGGTTACAGATACGCAGTATTTT.

This clonotype was counted many times. The J gene is TRBJ2-1, the V gene TRBV27; 9 bases are shared with TRBD2. This CDR3 has 14 residues. Per the germline V gene, CDR1 is MNHEY and CDR2 is SMNVEV (reference sequence). With 4 bases clipped from V and 7 bases from J, the junction kept 5 bases outside the gene matches. CDR3 amino acids: CASSSSGRRNEQFF. CDR3 sequence (DNA): TGTGCCAGCAGTTCGAGCGGGAGGAGGAATGAGCAGTTCTTC.

This clonotype showed up just a few times. Here the CDR3 DNA reads TGTGCCACCAGTATCCCACCTACAATCGCGAACACCGGGGAGCTGTTTTTT. Translating gives CATSIPPTIANTGELFF. This chain joins TRBV24-1 and TRBJ2-2; D is undetermined. CDR1 is KGHDR, CDR2 SFDVKD, per germline. The CDR3 runs to 17 residues. V lost 6 bases and J 0 bases, leaving 16 bases between the germline ends.

This clonotype was seen more than once but under ten times. This chain connects TRBV10-2 to TRBJ1-1; TRBD1 is a possible D gene (6 bases). The length of the CDR3 is 14 residues. The germline V gene encodes CDR1 WSHSY and CDR2 SAAADI. V gave up 6 bases and J gave up 0 bases, with 11 bases separating them. CDR3 region: CASRGATMNTEAFF. The CDR3 coding sequence is TGCGCCAGCAGGGGGGCAACCATGAACACTGAAGCTTTCTTT.

This clonotype was observed at least ten times. The V gene is TRBV28, the J gene TRBJ2-7; D may correspond to TRBD1 or TRBD2 (6 bases each). The CDR3 consists of 15 residues. Trimming removed 6 bases at V and 3 bases at J, with 18 bases between. CDR1 is MDHEN, CDR2 SYDVKM, per germline. The CDR3: CASSTRLGGGYEQYF. CDR3 in DNA: TGTGCCAGCAGCACCCGGTTAGGAGGGGGCTACGAGCAGTACTTC.

Ten or more counts support this clonotype. This chain connects TRBV5-1 to TRBJ1-1, with D tentatively TRBD1 (5 bases). Trimming cost V 6 bases and J 0 bases, with 9 bases left between them. The germline V gene encodes CDR1 SGHRS and CDR2 YFSETQ. The CDR3 has 13 amino acids. CDR3 amino acids: CASNSGLNTEAFF. The DNA for the CDR3 is TGCGCCAGCAATTCAGGGCTGAACACTGAAGCTTTCTTT.

This clonotype was seen a handful of times. This chain connects TRBV7-9 to TRBJ2-1; D unresolved. Germline V gives CDR1 SEHNR, CDR2 FQNEAQ (reference sequence). The CDR3 extends over 16 amino acids. The V end lost 4 bases, the J end lost 0 bases, and 13 bases lay between the germline ends. The CDR3 loop is CASSSSKAASYNEQFF. In DNA form, the CDR3 reads TGTGCCAGCAGCTCAAGTAAGGCAGCCTCCTACAATGAGCAGTTCTTC.

This clonotype came up a few times. The chain couples TRBV6-1 to TRBJ2-1; D remains unclear. Germline CDR1 and CDR2: MNHNS and SASEGT. Trimming removed 8 bases from V and 2 bases from J, with 4 bases in between. The length of the CDR3 is 11 residues. DNA for the CDR3: TGTGCCAGCTTCGCCTACAATGAGCAGTTCTTC. Encoded protein: CASFAYNEQFF.

The chain links TRBV4-3 to TRBJ2-2; D perhaps matches TRBD2 (6 bases). V shed 3 bases and J shed 6 bases, with 11 bases lying between them. This CDR3 comprises 14 residues. From germline, CDR1 is LGHNA and CDR2 YSLEER. The CDR3 bases are TGCGCCAGCAGCCATGGAGGGAGTTCCGGGGAGCTGTTTTTT. Translating it yields CASSHGGSSGELFF.

The V gene is TRBV20-1, the J gene TRBJ2-1, with 7 bases fitting TRBD2. The CDR3 contains 15 residues. V shed 1 base, J shed 9 bases, and the junction held 12 bases outside the gene matches. The germline gives CDR1 DFQATT, CDR2 SNEGSKA (reference sequence). Here the CDR3 DNA reads TGCAGTGCTAGAGGGGGAGGGGTCGCAGCGGGTGAGCAGTTCTTC. This translates into CSARGGGVAAGEQFF.

This clonotype was recorded many times. The rearrangement links TRBV30 to TRBJ2-3, with D tentatively TRBD2 (6 bases). The CDR3 contains 13 residues. V lost 5 bases and J 6 bases, leaving 15 bases between the germline ends. Germline CDR1 GTSNPN, CDR2 SVGIG (reference sequence). CDR3 residues: CAWCDWGEDTQYF. The DNA for the CDR3 is TGTGCCTGGTGCGACTGGGGGGAGGATACGCAGTATTTT.

The chain is built from TRBV19 and TRBJ2-5; 7 bases match TRBD1. The V gene end was trimmed by 6 bases and the J gene end by 1 base; junction bases not matched to a gene: 5. Germline V gene sequence: CDR1 LNHDA, CDR2 SQIVND (reference sequence). The CDR3 has 14 residues. The CDR3 sequence: CASSPGQTQETQYF. The CDR3 nucleotides are TGTGCCAGTAGCCCGGGACAGACCCAAGAGACCCAGTACTTC.

This clonotype was observed at least ten times. The chain couples TRBV11-2 to TRBJ2-1; 9 bases are a match to TRBD1. This CDR3 is built from 16 residues. J was trimmed by 3 bases and V by 2 bases; bases with no gene match: 5. Looked up from germline, CDR1 is SGHAT and CDR2 is FQNNGV. The CDR3 DNA is TGTGCCAGCAGCTTAACAGGGGGCGCGGGCTACAATGAGCAGTTCTTC. Encoded protein: CASSLTGGAGYNEQFF.

This clonotype was recorded many times. CDR3 sequence reads: CASKGQGHGYTF. CDR3 bases: TGTGCCAGCAAGGGCCAGGGACATGGCTACACCTTC. This chain links TRBV12-3 or TRBV12-4 with TRBJ1-2; TRBD1 might be the D (5 bases). Trimming stripped 7 bases from V and 6 bases from J, with 12 bases between. CDR3 length: 12 amino acids.

This chain connects TRBV5-5 to TRBJ2-3; TRBD1 agrees at 7 bases. Unmatched junction bases numbered 9, after V lost 4 bases and J lost 4 bases. Germline lookup yields CDR1 SGHKS and CDR2 YYEKEE (reference sequence). The CDR3 loop spans 15 amino acids. The CDR3 loop is CASSASTGNADTQYF. DNA for the CDR3: TGTGCCAGCAGCGCGTCGACAGGGAATGCAGATACGCAGTATTTT. The full variable domain, rest sourced from reference TRBV5-5 and TRBJ2-3, is DAGVTQSPTHLIKTRGQQVTLRCSPISGHKSVSWYQQVLGQGPQFIFQYYEKEERGRGNFPDRFSARQFPNYSSELNVNALLLGDSALYLCASSASTGNADTQYFGPGTRLTVL.

This clonotype showed up many times. V is TRBV5-5 and J is TRBJ1-6, with a possible D match to TRBD1 (5 bases). The CDR3 is 15 residues long. The germline V and J ends were trimmed by 4 bases and 4 bases, with 12 bases remaining between them. Germline V gives CDR1 SGHKS, CDR2 YYEKEE (reference sequence). The CDR3 here is CASSPDPGYNSPLHF. CDR3 sequence (DNA): TGTGCCAGCAGCCCGGACCCAGGGTATAATTCACCCCTCCACTTT.

This clonotype occurred many times. The rearrangement joins TRBV5-1 to TRBJ1-1; D call uncertain. Trimming cost V 1 base and J 3 bases, with 7 bases left between them. This CDR3 has 13 amino acids. Looked up from germline, CDR1 is SGHRS and CDR2 is YFSETQ. CDR3 coding DNA: TGCGCCAGCAGCTTGATGGAGGACACTGAAGCTTTCTTT. It translates to CASSLMEDTEAFF.

This clonotype was observed many times. The chain has TRBV5-1 and TRBJ2-1; D is undetermined. Trimming cost V 4 bases and J 3 bases, with 8 bases left between them. Per germline, CDR1 SGHRS and CDR2 YFSETQ. The length of the CDR3 is 13 residues. CDR3 loop: CASSQDGYNEQFF. The CDR3 region has the DNA TGCGCCAGCAGCCAGGACGGCTACAATGAGCAGTTCTTC.

This clonotype has a handful of counts. The rearrangement uses TRBV20-1 and TRBJ1-4; TRBD1 is a possible D gene (6 bases). Deletions cut 6 bases from V and 4 bases from J, with 15 bases between. This CDR3 has 14 amino acids. CDR1 and CDR2 (germline): DFQATT, SNEGSKA (reference sequence). The CDR3 nucleotides are TGCAGTGCCTCCCGGGGGCAAAATAATGAAAAACTGTTTTTT. The encoded protein is CSASRGQNNEKLFF.

Comment on this clonotype: A single base separates this from a much larger clone, so it may be a read error. The chain uses TRBV20-1 and TRBJ2-3, with a possible D match to TRBD2 (5 bases). The CDR3 runs 17 residues. Trimming shortened V by 0 bases and J by 7 bases, and 23 bases separated the two germline ends. Germline V gives CDR1 DFQATT, CDR2 SNEGSKA (reference sequence). CDR3 protein: CSARDKVARSIAYTQYF. The CDR3 coding sequence is TGCAGTGCTAGAGATAAGGTAGCGAGGAGCATCGCATATACGCAGTATTTT.

There are many counts of this clonotype. The chain joins TRBV28 to TRBJ1-1, with TRBD1 identical over 7 bases. V lost 6 bases and J lost 1; bases outside the gene matches: 11. Germline-derived CDR1 and CDR2 are MDHEN and SYDVKM. The CDR3 covers 16 residues. CDR3 nucleotides: TGTGCCAGCAGCACCCCCACAGGGGCCGGGAACACTGAAGCTTTCTTT. Translating gives CASSTPTGAGNTEAFF.